This TCR beta chain comes out of a study of blood T cell repertoires in COVID-19. The ends lost 6 bases at V and 4 bases at J; junction bases unmatched: 6. The CDR3 has 14 residues. Germline V gene data show CDR1 as SQVTM and CDR2 as ANQGSEA. The assay was immunoSEQ multiplex PCR, and TCRdb's table has in-frame clones only and misses some. The sample holds around 220,000 clones; 82% are singletons and the top ten take approximately 7.6%. This TCR derives from an elderly woman with COVID-19, enrolled during active disease. Source material: peripheral blood. The V gene is TRBV29-1, the J gene TRBJ2-7, with 13 bases aligning to TRBD2. The CDR3 loop is CSVWTSGGTYEQYF. The CDR3 DNA follows: TGCAGCGTCTGGACTAGCGGGGGCACGTACGAGCAGTACTTC.